The clone carrying this T cell receptor beta chain was observed at least ten times. The antigen is unknown. Germline V gene lookup returns CDR1 MDHEN and CDR2 SYDVKM. Trimming removed 6 bases at V and 5 bases at J, with 7 bases between. The length of the CDR3 is 11 residues. This library used approximately 390 ng RNA and molecular barcoded adaptors spanning alpha/delta and beta/gamma chains. TCRdb independently ran MiXCR on the reads; one entry per CDR3 protein. The sample contains about 86,000 distinct CDR3 sequences, approximately 13% of which appear only once. The data were obtained in a study of read filtering for tumor transcriptome and immune sequencing. Turning to the study itself: Patients were 17 male and roughly 15 female, mean age roughly 68 years, range roughly 47 to 80.

Study-wide results and limits: Correlation between methods rose after single-read clonotypes were removed. Single-read clonotypes: about 82% of IR-seq clonotypes (approximately 4% of reads), almost 75% of RNA-seq clonotypes (nearly 45% of reads). IR-seq captured clonotypes deeper and more reliably than RNA-seq.

This receptor was identified in a donor over 35 with multiple myeloma. V gene TRBV28 combines with J gene TRBJ2-5; D call uncertain. The source material was a population of CD138-negative cells sorted from bone marrow. The CDR3 region is CASRIRETQYF. CDR3 coding DNA: TGTGCCAGCAGGATCAGGGAGACCCAGTACTTC. The whole variable domain, filled in from reference TRBV28 and TRBJ2-5, reads DVKVTQSSRYLVKRTGEKVFLECVQDMDHENMFWYRQDPGLGLRLIYFSYDVKMKEKGDIPEGYSVSREKKERFSLILESASTNQTSMYLCASRIRETQYFGPGTRLLVL.